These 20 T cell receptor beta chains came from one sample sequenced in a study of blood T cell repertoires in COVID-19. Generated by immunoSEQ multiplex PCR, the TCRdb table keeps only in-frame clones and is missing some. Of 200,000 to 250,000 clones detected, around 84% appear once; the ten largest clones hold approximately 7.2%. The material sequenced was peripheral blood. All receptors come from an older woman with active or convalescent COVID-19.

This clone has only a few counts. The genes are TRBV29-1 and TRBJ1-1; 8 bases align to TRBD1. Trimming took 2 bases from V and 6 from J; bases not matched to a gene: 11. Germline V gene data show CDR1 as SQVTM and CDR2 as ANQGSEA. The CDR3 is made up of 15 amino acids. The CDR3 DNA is TGCAGCGTTGAAAAGTCCCGGACAGGGACGCCTGAAGCTTTCTTT. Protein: CSVEKSRTGTPEAFF.

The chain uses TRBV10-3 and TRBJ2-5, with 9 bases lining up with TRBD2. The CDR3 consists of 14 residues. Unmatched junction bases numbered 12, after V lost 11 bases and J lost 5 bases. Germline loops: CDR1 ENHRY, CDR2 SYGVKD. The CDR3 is CASAAGGQGETQYF. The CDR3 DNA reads TGTGCCTCCGCGGCGGGGGGGCAAGGGGAGACCCAGTACTTC.

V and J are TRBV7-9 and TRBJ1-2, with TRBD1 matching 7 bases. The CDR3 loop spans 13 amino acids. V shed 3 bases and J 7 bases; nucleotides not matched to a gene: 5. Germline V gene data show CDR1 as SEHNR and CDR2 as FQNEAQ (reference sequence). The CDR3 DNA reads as TGTGCCAGCAGCTTCCGGGACAGTCTTGGCTACACCTTC. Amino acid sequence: CASSFRDSLGYTF.

The CDR3 sequence: CASSYRTNDGYTF. Written as DNA, the CDR3 is TGTGCCAGCAGTTACCGGACAAACGATGGCTACACCTTC. The rearrangement uses TRBV6-6 and TRBJ1-2; D is possibly TRBD1 (5 bases). In germline, CDR1 is MNHNY, CDR2 SVGAGI (reference sequence). The CDR3 is made up of 13 amino acids. Trimming shortened V by 2 bases and J by 6 bases, and 10 bases separated the two germline ends.

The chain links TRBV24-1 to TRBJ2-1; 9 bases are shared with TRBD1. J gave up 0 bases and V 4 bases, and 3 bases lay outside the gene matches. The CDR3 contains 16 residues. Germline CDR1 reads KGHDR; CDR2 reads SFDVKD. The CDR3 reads CATSEWTGASYNEQFF. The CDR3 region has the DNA TGTGCCACCAGTGAGTGGACAGGGGCCTCCTACAATGAGCAGTTCTTC.

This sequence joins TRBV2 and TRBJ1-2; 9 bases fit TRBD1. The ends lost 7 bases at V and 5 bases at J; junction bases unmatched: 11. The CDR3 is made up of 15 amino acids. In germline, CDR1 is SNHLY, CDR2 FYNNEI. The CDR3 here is CASTGPGQGMYGYTF. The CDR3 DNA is TGTGCCAGCACCGGTCCGGGACAGGGAATGTATGGCTACACCTTC.

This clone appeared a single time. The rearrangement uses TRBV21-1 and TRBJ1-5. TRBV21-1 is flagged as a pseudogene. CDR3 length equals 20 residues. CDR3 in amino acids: CASSKKWEREVGKNNQPQHF. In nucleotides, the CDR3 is TGTGCCAGCAGCAAAAAATGGGAGAGGGAAGTCGGGAAAAACAATCAGCCCCAGCATTTT.

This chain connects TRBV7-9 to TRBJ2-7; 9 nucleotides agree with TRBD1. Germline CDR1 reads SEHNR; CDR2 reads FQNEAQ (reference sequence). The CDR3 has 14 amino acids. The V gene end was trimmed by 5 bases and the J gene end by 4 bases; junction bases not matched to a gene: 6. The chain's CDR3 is CASSETGGSYEQYF. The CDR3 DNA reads TGTGCCAGCAGCGAGACAGGGGGTAGTTACGAGCAGTACTTC.

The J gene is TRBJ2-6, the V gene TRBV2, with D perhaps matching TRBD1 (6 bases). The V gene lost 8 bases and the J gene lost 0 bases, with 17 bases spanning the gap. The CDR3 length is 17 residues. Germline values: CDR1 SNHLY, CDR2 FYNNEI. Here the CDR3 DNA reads TGTGCCAGCTGGAACGGACAGTTCTACTCTGGGGCCAACGTCCTGACTTTC. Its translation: CASWNGQFYSGANVLTF.

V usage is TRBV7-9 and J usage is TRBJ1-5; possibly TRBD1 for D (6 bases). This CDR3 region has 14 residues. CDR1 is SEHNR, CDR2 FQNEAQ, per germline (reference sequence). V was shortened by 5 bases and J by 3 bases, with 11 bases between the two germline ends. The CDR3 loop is CASSHGTHNQPQHF. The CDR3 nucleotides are TGTGCCAGCAGCCACGGGACACACAATCAGCCCCAGCATTTT. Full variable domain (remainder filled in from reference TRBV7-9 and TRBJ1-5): DTGVSQNPRHKITKRGQNVTFRCDPISEHNRLYWYRQTLGQGPEFLTYFQNEAQLEKSRLLSDRFSAERPKGSFSTLEIQRTEQGDSAMYLCASSHGTHNQPQHFGDGTRLSIL.

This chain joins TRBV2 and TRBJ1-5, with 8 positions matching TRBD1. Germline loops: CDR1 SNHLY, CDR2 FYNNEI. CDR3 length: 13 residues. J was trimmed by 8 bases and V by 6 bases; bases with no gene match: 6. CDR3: CASSRTGFEPQHF. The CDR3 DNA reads TGTGCCAGCAGCCGGACAGGGTTCGAGCCCCAGCATTTT.

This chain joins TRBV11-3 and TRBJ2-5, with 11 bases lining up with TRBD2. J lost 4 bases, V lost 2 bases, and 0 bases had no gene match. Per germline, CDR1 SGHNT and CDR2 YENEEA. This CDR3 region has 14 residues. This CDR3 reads CASSLTSGGETQYF. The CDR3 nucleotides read TGTGCCAGCAGCTTAACTAGCGGGGGAGAGACCCAGTACTTC.

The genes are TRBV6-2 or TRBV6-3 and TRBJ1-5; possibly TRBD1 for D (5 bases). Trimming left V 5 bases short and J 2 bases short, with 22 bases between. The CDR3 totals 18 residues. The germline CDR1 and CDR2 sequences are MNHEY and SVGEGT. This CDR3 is CASSPSKRTGRGNQPQHF. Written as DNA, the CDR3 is TGTGCCAGCAGTCCCTCGAAAAGGACGGGCAGGGGCAATCAGCCCCAGCATTTT.

The DNA of the CDR3 is TGTGCCAGCAGTCCCCGACAGGGGAACACTGAAGCTTTCTTT. Its translation: CASSPRQGNTEAFF. V usage is TRBV27 and J usage is TRBJ1-1; 7 nucleotides match TRBD1. CDR1 MNHEY and CDR2 SMNVEV come from the germline V gene (reference sequence). The CDR3 is 14 residues long. V lost 5 bases and J lost 1; bases outside the gene matches: 4.

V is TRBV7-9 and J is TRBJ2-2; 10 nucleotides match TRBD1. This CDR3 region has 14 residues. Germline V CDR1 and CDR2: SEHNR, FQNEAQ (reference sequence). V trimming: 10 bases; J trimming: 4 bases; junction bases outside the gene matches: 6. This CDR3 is CAIRQGARTGELFF. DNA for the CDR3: TGTGCCATCCGACAGGGGGCGCGCACCGGGGAGCTGTTTTTT.

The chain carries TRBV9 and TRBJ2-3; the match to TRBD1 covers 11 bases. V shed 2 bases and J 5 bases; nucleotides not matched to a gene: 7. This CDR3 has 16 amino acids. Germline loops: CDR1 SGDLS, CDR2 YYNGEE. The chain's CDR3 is CASSVSPGTGGDTQYF. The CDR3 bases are TGTGCCAGCAGCGTCTCCCCAGGGACAGGGGGAGATACGCAGTATTTT. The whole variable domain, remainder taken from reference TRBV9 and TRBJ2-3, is DSGVTQTPKHLITATGQRVTLRCSPRSGDLSVYWYQQSLDQGLQFLIQYYNGEERAKGNILERFSAQQFPDLHSELNLSSLELGDSALYFCASSVSPGTGGDTQYFGPGTRLTVL.

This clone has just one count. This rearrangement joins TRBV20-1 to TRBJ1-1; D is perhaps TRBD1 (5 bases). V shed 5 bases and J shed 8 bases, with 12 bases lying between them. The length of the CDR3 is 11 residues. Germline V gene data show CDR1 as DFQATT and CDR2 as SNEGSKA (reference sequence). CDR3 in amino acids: CSALRGREAFF. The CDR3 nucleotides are TGCAGTGCTCTTAGGGGTAGGGAAGCTTTCTTT.

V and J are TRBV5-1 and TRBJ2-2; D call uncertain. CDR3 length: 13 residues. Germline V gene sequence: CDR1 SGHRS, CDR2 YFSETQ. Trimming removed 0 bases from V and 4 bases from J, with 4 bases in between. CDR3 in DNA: TGCGCCAGCAGCTTGGATAGCACCGGGGAGCTGTTTTTT. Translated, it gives CASSLDSTGELFF.

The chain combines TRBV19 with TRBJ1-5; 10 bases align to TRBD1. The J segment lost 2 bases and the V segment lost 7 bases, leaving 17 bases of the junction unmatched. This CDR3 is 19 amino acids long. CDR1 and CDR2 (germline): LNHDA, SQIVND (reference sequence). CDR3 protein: CASTQTGTGVGAGNQPQHF. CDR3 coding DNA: TGTGCCAGTACCCAAACCGGGACAGGGGTCGGAGCGGGCAATCAGCCCCAGCATTTT.

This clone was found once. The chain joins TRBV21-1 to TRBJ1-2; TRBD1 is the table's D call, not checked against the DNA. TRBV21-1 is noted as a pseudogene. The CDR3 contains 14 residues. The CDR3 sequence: CASRWHRGREGYTF. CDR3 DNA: TGTGCCAGCAGATGGCACAGGGGGCGTGAAGGCTACACCTTC.